This is a list of T cell receptor beta chains from one sample in a study of monozygotic twins with inflammatory bowel disease. After re-calling the 5' RACE reads, TCRdb lists one entry per CDR3 protein, DNA absent. This table holds some 200,000 distinct CDR3 sequences. The sample comprised blood. The receptors were gathered from a human donor with ulcerative colitis or Crohn's disease, or a healthy co-twin of an affected twin (not recorded which). Both conserved end residues are part of each CDR3.

>TRBV25-1|TRBJ1-1
CASSRDRGLRGEAFF
>TRBV19|TRBJ1-4
CASSIWGQRNEKLFF
>TRBV20-1|TRBJ2-1
CSARSLAGFYNEQFF
>TRBV12-3/TRBV12-4|TRBJ1-2
CASTNPSGRVSYGYTF
>TRBV9|TRBJ2-3
CASSVPSGVTDTQYF
>TRBV24-1|TRBJ2-5
CATGTREQETQYF
>TRBV6-2/TRBV6-3|TRBJ1-1
CASSRSVGPEAFF
>TRBV12-3/TRBV12-4|TRBJ2-2
CASSPRTGPPGELFF
>TRBV5-4|TRBJ1-6
CASSLQGAGNSPLHF
>TRBV24-1|TRBJ1-1
CATSDAGNTEAFF
>TRBV29-1|TRBJ2-6
CSVATSGANVLTF
>TRBV4-2|TRBJ1-2
CASSQPPNYGYTF
>TRBV5-6|TRBJ2-7
CASSLLLGLAGVNPTYEQYF
>TRBV7-3|TRBJ2-5
CASSPGSWETQYF
>TRBV6-1|TRBJ2-1
CASSTGLAGGTYNEQFF
>TRBV5-1|TRBJ2-5
CASSMYQETQYF
>TRBV5-1|TRBJ1-4
CASSLDRGREKLFF
>TRBV19|TRBJ2-1
CASRLAGGEQFF
>TRBV20-1|TRBJ1-1
CSGWRQMNTEAFF
>TRBV6-5|TRBJ2-1
CASSYRTSRYNEQFF
>TRBV7-9|TRBJ1-2
CASSTTDRGLENYGYTF
>TRBV10-3|TRBJ2-4
CAISERRSKNIQYF
>TRBV7-2|TRBJ2-3
CASSLYTDTQYF